This TCR beta chain came from a study of cytomegalovirus exposure and HLA in healthy donors. Study-wide results and caveats: There were under 200 TCR beta chains listed as cytomegalovirus-associated. Relative to the approximately 700-donor mean, N-insertions were reportedly fewer in an Asian-associated ancestry cluster in a later analysis.

PCR was performed using 60 Vbeta and 13 Jbeta primers. Here immunoSEQ multiplex PCR was the method, and the copy in TCRdb shows in-frame clones only, minus some. This table holds 210,000 or so clones, less than 85% found once. The CDR3 length is 15 residues. Per the germline V gene, CDR1 is MNHNS and CDR2 is SASEGT. Trimming cost V 6 bases and J 12 bases; bases outside gene matches: 8. As to this clone: The target antigen is unknown.

Specimen: PBMCs. This TCR was sampled from a man between 18 and 35 years old in good health and CMV-seronegative. V gene TRBV6-1 combines with J gene TRBJ2-1, with 16 bases lining up with TRBD2. The CDR3: CASSYPGLAGGGQFF. CDR3 in DNA: TGTGCCAGCAGCTACCCGGGACTAGCGGGAGGGGGGCAGTTCTTC.